Presented here are 27 T cell receptor beta chains from one specimen sequenced in a study of T cell changes during pregnancy in multiple sclerosis. Profiled with immunoSEQ multiplex PCR; TCRdb holds only in-frame clones, not every one. The sample has about 110,000 clones; 85% to 95% are singletons. The sample here was peripheral blood, taken after pregnancy. These receptors were taken from a female donor with multiple sclerosis, enrolled in a pregnancy study.

The chain joins TRBV6-6 to TRBJ2-3; D not certain. Germline assignment: CDR1 MNHNY and CDR2 SVGAGI (reference sequence). This CDR3 contains 15 residues. With 5 bases removed from V and 4 bases from J, the gap between germline ends came to 16 bases. The CDR3: CASSPRGPLADTQYF. Here the CDR3 DNA reads TGTGCCAGCAGTCCCCGAGGCCCCCTCGCAGATACGCAGTATTTT.

This sequence joins TRBV5-4 and TRBJ1-2; 8 nucleotides line up with TRBD1. The germline V gene encodes CDR1 SGHNT and CDR2 YYREEE (reference sequence). The CDR3 is 15 residues long. With V trimmed by 4 bases and J by 4 bases, 9 bases remained unmatched. The CDR3 DNA sequence: TGTGCCAGCAGCGTAGGACAGGGACCCGTCTATGGCTACACCTTC. Amino acids: CASSVGQGPVYGYTF. The whole variable domain, filled in from reference TRBV5-4 and TRBJ1-2, reads ETGVTQSPTHLIKTRGQQVTLRCSSQSGHNTVSWYQQALGQGPQFIFQYYREEENGRGNFPPRFSGLQFPNYSSELNVNALELDDSALYLCASSVGQGPVYGYTFGSGTRLTVV.

The count of this clone is one. V and J are TRBV5-3 and TRBJ1-2; no firm D call. TRBV5-3 is sorted into the ORF group, with uncertain function. V was trimmed by 2 bases and J by 3 bases, leaving 8 bases between them. CDR3 length: 13 amino acids. This CDR3 reads CARSFLGDYGYTF. DNA for the CDR3: TGTGCCAGAAGCTTCCTCGGGGACTATGGCTACACCTTC.

This chain joins TRBV4-1 and TRBJ2-7; 15 bases line up with TRBD2. V shed 1 base, J shed 0 bases, and the junction held 7 bases outside the gene matches. Germline V gene lookup returns CDR1 MGHRA and CDR2 YSYEKL. This CDR3 region has 19 residues. The CDR3 bases are TGCGCCAGCAGCCAAGTCTCCGGGACTAGCGGGAGGTCCTCCTACGAGCAGTACTTC. This encodes CASSQVSGTSGRSSYEQYF.

The chain is built from TRBV6-5 and TRBJ2-1; perhaps TRBD1 as D (6 bases). The CDR3 totals 16 residues. Germline V gene sequence: CDR1 MNHEY, CDR2 SVGAGI. Trimming took 0 bases from V and 4 from J, leaving 13 bases between them. The CDR3 DNA is TGTGCCAGCAGTTACTCTACAGGGCTCCCTTACAATGAGCAGTTCTTC. This encodes CASSYSTGLPYNEQFF.

In this sample, this clone turned up once. J is TRBJ1-4 and V is TRBV7-9, with a tentative D call TRBD1 (6 bases). In germline, CDR1 is SEHNR, CDR2 FQNEAQ (reference sequence). Between the trimmed V and J ends, which lost 1 base and 7 bases, there was a span of 13 bases. The CDR3 extends over 15 amino acids. The CDR3: CASSLGGGAGEKLFF. The DNA of the CDR3 is TGTGCCAGCAGCTTAGGAGGGGGGGCTGGTGAAAAACTGTTTTTT. Combining the CDR3 with reference TRBV7-9 and TRBJ1-4 gives the whole variable domain DTGVSQNPRHKITKRGQNVTFRCDPISEHNRLYWYRQTLGQGPEFLTYFQNEAQLEKSRLLSDRFSAERPKGSFSTLEIQRTEQGDSAMYLCASSLGGGAGEKLFFGSGTQLSVL.

This chain connects TRBV30 to TRBJ1-4, with TRBD1 as a possible D gene (6 bases). The germline V gene has CDR1 GTSNPN and CDR2 SVGIG (reference sequence). The CDR3 length is 12 residues. V shed 1 base and J shed 7 bases, with 7 bases lying between them. The CDR3 coding sequence is TGTGCCTGGAGTGAACAGGGTGAAAAACTGTTTTTT. Translated: CAWSEQGEKLFF.

The V and J genes are TRBV7-8 and TRBJ2-7, with 9 bases that match TRBD1. Unmatched junction bases numbered 11, after V lost 5 bases and J lost 3 bases. Germline V gene lookup returns CDR1 SGHVS and CDR2 FQNEAQ. This CDR3 comprises 16 residues. DNA of the CDR3: TGTGCCAGCAGCCCGGGACAGGGAATGCGGATCTACGAGCAGTACTTC. As protein: CASSPGQGMRIYEQYF.

The chain links TRBV5-4 to TRBJ2-7; 7 bases are shared with TRBD1. Per germline, CDR1 SGHNT and CDR2 YYREEE (reference sequence). Trimming at V came to 4 bases and at J to 0 bases, leaving 4 bases not matched to a gene. This CDR3 spans 14 amino acids. The CDR3 bases are TGTGCCAGCAGCCCCCGGGACAGCTCCTACGAGCAGTACTTC. Protein product: CASSPRDSSYEQYF.

This chain links TRBV7-2 with TRBJ2-4; D may be TRBD2 (7 bases). The CDR3 sequence is 15 residues long. Trimming left V 3 bases short and J 7 bases short, with 16 bases between. Germline-derived CDR1 and CDR2 are SGHTA and FQGNSA. CDR3 sequence reads: CASSFSLRGGNIQYF. The CDR3, as DNA: TGTGCCAGCAGCTTTTCGCTAAGGGGGGGGAACATTCAGTACTTC.

The V gene is TRBV2, the J gene TRBJ2-1; no clear D gene. Trimming took off 7 bases at V and 7 bases at J, with 17 bases between the two ends. Germline values: CDR1 SNHLY, CDR2 FYNNEI. The CDR3 contains 14 residues. The CDR3 coding sequence is TGTGCCAGCACTATAGAACTAACCCCTAATGAGCAGTTCTTC. It yields the protein CASTIELTPNEQFF.

This clone was counted once. V gene TRBV5-8 combines with J gene TRBJ1-6; D uncertain. V lost 1 base and J 1 base, leaving 15 bases between the germline ends. The CDR3 is made up of 18 amino acids. CDR1 is SGHTS and CDR2 is YDEGEE in the germline V gene. The CDR3 loop reads CASSLLAPGGSYNSPLHF. The CDR3 region has the DNA TGTGCCAGCAGCTTGCTCGCTCCGGGAGGGTCCTATAATTCACCCCTCCACTTT.

The genes are TRBV19 and TRBJ2-6, with 9 bases identical to TRBD1. With 5 bases clipped from V and 1 base from J, the junction kept 9 bases outside the gene matches. This CDR3 spans 18 amino acids. Germline CDR1 LNHDA, CDR2 SQIVND (reference sequence). This CDR3 reads CASSSTGGSLSGANVLTF. The CDR3 nucleotides are TGTGCCAGTAGTTCCACAGGGGGCTCCCTTTCTGGGGCCAACGTCCTGACTTTC.

This sequence joins TRBV6-6 and TRBJ2-7, with 11 bases lining up with TRBD1. Germline assignment: CDR1 MNHNY and CDR2 SVGAGI (reference sequence). V lost 4 bases and J lost 5; bases outside the gene matches: 4. The CDR3 has 14 amino acids. The CDR3 bases are TGTGCCAGCAGTTCCCCGGGACAGGGGGACGAGCAGTACTTC. Its protein is CASSSPGQGDEQYF.

The chain couples TRBV7-8 to TRBJ2-3; 8 bases match TRBD2. Germline-derived CDR1 and CDR2 are SGHVS and FQNEAQ. This CDR3 is built from 15 residues. After removal of 5 bases from V and 0 bases from J, the junction contained 4 bases not matched to a gene. In nucleotides, the CDR3 is TGTGCCAGCAGCCCCTCGGGGGGGAGCACAGATACGCAGTATTTT. Translated, it gives CASSPSGGSTDTQYF.

The J gene is TRBJ2-7, the V gene TRBV5-1; TRBD2 agrees at 13 bases. In germline, CDR1 is SGHRS, CDR2 YFSETQ. This CDR3 spans 16 amino acids. With V trimmed by 4 bases and J by 5 bases, 9 bases remained unmatched. CDR3 loop: CASSHGLAGEVDEQYF. DNA for the CDR3: TGCGCCAGCAGCCATGGACTAGCGGGAGAGGTCGACGAGCAGTACTTC.

The CDR3: CAGGVLSGANVLTF. The DNA for the CDR3 is TGTGCTGGAGGCGTTCTCTCTGGGGCCAACGTCCTGACTTTC. This rearrangement joins TRBV30 to TRBJ2-6, with a possible D match to TRBD2 (5 bases). This CDR3 spans 14 amino acids. Looked up from germline, CDR1 is GTSNPN and CDR2 is SVGIG (reference sequence).

V is TRBV5-1 and J is TRBJ2-6; no reliable D call. This CDR3 has 15 residues. The V end lost 5 bases, the J end lost 0 bases, and 9 bases lay between the germline ends. Per the germline V gene, CDR1 is SGHRS and CDR2 is YFSETQ. The CDR3 nucleotides read TGCGCCAGCAGAACGCAGGTCTCTGGGGCCAACGTCCTGACTTTC. Its translation is CASRTQVSGANVLTF.

The chain recombines TRBV28 with TRBJ2-1; 13 nucleotides agree with TRBD2. The CDR3 is 14 residues long. From germline, CDR1 is MDHEN and CDR2 SYDVKM. After removal of 7 bases from V and 10 bases from J, the junction contained 7 bases not matched to a gene. CDR3 nucleotides: TGTGCCAGCAACTTACCGGGACTAGCGGGAGAGCAGTTCTTC. It encodes CASNLPGLAGEQFF. The entire variable domain, with the rest obtained from reference TRBV28 and TRBJ2-1, is as follows: DVKVTQSSRYLVKRTGEKVFLECVQDMDHENMFWYRQDPGLGLRLIYFSYDVKMKEKGDIPEGYSVSREKKERFSLILESASTNQTSMYLCASNLPGLAGEQFFGPGTRLTVL.

The chain recombines TRBV5-1 with TRBJ2-1, with 9 bases aligning to TRBD1. Trimming at V came to 1 base and at J to 6 bases, leaving 8 bases not matched to a gene. Germline CDR1 is SGHRS and CDR2 is YFSETQ. This CDR3 comprises 16 residues. CDR3 amino acids: CASSLIGTGPFNEQFF. The DNA for the CDR3 is TGCGCCAGCAGCTTGATCGGGACAGGGCCCTTCAATGAGCAGTTCTTC.

This chain links TRBV18 with TRBJ1-1; D not certain. V lost 1 base to trimming and J lost 1 base, with 7 bases between them. Germline CDR1 KGHSH, CDR2 LQKENI. The CDR3 is made up of 14 amino acids. Written as DNA, the CDR3 is TGTGCCAGCTCACCACGGAGAGGGAACACTGAAGCTTTCTTT. This codes for CASSPRRGNTEAFF.

This chain uses TRBV14 with TRBJ2-3; 7 bases align to TRBD2. The CDR3 length is 16 residues. Germline loops: CDR1 SGHDN, CDR2 FVKESK. V dropped 4 bases and J dropped 0; count of bases not matched to a gene: 7. DNA of the CDR3: TGTGCCAGCAGCCGGACCAGCGGGACTAGCACAGATACGCAGTATTTT. As protein: CASSRTSGTSTDTQYF.

The chain links TRBV4-1 to TRBJ1-2; D is uncertain. Between the trimmed V and J ends, which lost 3 bases and 6 bases, there was a span of 26 bases. Germline V gene data show CDR1 as MGHRA and CDR2 as YSYEKL. This CDR3 is 18 amino acids long. The CDR3 loop reads CASSQTLLSRPEGDGYTF. The CDR3 region has the DNA TGCGCCAGCAGCCAGACCCTGCTCTCGCGGCCAGAGGGTGATGGCTACACCTTC.

V usage is TRBV5-1 and J usage is TRBJ1-5, with TRBD1 matching 7 bases. V was clipped by 4 bases and J by 0 bases; unmatched bases: 4. Germline V gene data show CDR1 as SGHRS and CDR2 as YFSETQ. This CDR3 contains 15 residues. The CDR3 DNA reads TGCGCCAGCAGCCCGGGGACAGATAGCAATCAGCCCCAGCATTTT. It yields the protein CASSPGTDSNQPQHF.

This chain links TRBV10-3 with TRBJ2-5; 8 bases match TRBD2. This CDR3 contains 16 residues. In germline, CDR1 is ENHRY, CDR2 SYGVKD. Trimming cost V 0 bases and J 13 bases; bases outside gene matches: 16. The CDR3 bases are TGTGCCATCAGTGAGTCCTCGACTAGCGTGAACGGTGTGGTGTACTTC. Residues: CAISESSTSVNGVVYF.

The chain combines TRBV28 with TRBJ1-3; D is ambiguous. The germline V gene has CDR1 MDHEN and CDR2 SYDVKM. Trimming removed 9 bases from V and 0 bases from J, with 15 bases in between. The CDR3 totals 15 residues. The CDR3 sequence: CASGGPSYSGNTIYF. CDR3 coding DNA: TGTGCCAGTGGCGGGCCGTCCTACTCTGGAAACACCATATATTTT.

The chain couples TRBV6-6 to TRBJ2-3; 8 nucleotides agree with TRBD1. The CDR3 totals 13 residues. The trim removed 5 bases at V and 7 bases at J, leaving 5 bases unmatched. The V gene's germline CDR1 is MNHNY and CDR2 SVGAGI (reference sequence). The CDR3 nucleotides read TGTGCCAGCAGTGCCCAGGGGGCATATACGCAGTATTTT. Its translation is CASSAQGAYTQYF.